This TCR beta chain was recorded in a study of shared clonotypes between healthy human individuals. V dropped 2 bases and J dropped 3 bases, with 8 bases sitting between them. The CDR3 is 14 residues long. The germline gives CDR1 SGHDT, CDR2 YYEEEE. Repertoires were generated with immunoSEQ multiplex PCR, while TCRdb's copy carries only in-frame clones and drops some. Of 450,000 to 500,000 clones listed, about 72% are singletons. Sequencing was carried out using PBMCs. The chain joins TRBV5-6 to TRBJ1-4; D might be TRBD1 (6 bases). This TCR was sampled from a woman aged 40-49 years in good health. Some clones in this sample may be carry-over from other donors' samples. The CDR3 bases are TGTGCCAGCAGCTTATCAGGGGCTAATGAAAAACTGTTTTTT. It codes for CASSLSGANEKLFF.